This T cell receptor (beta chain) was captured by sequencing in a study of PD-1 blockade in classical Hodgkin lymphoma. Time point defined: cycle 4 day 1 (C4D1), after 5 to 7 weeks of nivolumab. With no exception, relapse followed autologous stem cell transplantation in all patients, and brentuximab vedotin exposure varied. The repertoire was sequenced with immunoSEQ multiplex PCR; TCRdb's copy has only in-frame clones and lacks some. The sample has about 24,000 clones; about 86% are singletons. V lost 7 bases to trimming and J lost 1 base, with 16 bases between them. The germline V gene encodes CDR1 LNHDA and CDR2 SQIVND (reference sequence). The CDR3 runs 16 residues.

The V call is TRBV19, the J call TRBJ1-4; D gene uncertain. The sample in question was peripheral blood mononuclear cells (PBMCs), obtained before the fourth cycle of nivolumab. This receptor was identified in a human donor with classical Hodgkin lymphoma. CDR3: CASKNPTKGTNEKLFF. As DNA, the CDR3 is TGTGCCAGTAAAAACCCGACCAAGGGAACTAATGAAAAACTGTTTTTT.